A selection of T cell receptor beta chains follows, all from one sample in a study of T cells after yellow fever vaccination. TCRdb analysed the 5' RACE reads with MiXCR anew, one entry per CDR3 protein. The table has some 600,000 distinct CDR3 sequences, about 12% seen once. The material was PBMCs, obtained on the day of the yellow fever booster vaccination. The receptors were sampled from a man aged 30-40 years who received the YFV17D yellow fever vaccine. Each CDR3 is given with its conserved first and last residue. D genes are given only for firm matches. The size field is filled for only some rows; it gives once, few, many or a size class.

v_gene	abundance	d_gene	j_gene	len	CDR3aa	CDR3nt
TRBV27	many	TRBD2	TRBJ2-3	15	CASNRIAGGPGTQYF	TGTGCCAGCAACCGAATAGCGGGAGGGCCTGGAACGCAGTATTTT
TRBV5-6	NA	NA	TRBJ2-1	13	CASSLPDGGEQFF	TGTGCCAGCAGCTTGCCGGATGGGGGAGAGCAGTTCTTC
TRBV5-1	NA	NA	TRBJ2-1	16	CASSPAAAGAYNEQFF	TGCGCCAGCAGCCCGGCCGCCGCGGGCGCCTACAATGAGCAGTTCTTC
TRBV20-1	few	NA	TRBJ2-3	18	CSANPRQGKRVGTDTQYF	TGCAGTGCCAACCCCAGGCAGGGAAAGAGAGTCGGCACAGATACGCAGTATTTT
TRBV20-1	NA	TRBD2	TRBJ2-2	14	CSADSGGNTGELFF	TGCAGTGCTGACAGCGGGGGTAACACCGGGGAGCTGTTTTTT
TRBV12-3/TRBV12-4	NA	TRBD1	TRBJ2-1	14	CASSLRTGSPEQFF	TGTGCCAGCAGTTTAAGGACAGGGTCCCCCGAGCAGTTCTTC
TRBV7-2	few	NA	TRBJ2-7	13	CASSLAQTYEQYF	TGTGCCAGCAGCTTAGCACAGACCTACGAGCAGTACTTC
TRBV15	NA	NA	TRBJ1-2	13	CATSRDLKTGCTF	TGTGCCACCAGCAGAGACCTGAAAACGGGGTGCACCTTC
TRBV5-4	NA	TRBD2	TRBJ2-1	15	CASSPTSGAGFEQFF	TGTGCCAGCAGCCCCACTTCTGGAGCGGGGTTTGAGCAGTTCTTC
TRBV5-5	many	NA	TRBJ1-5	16	CASSSGDHIPSQPQHF	TGTGCCAGCAGTTCGGGGGACCATATACCCAGTCAGCCCCAGCATTTT
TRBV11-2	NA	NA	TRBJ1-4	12	CASGQLREKLFF	TGTGCCAGTGGACAGTTAAGAGAAAAACTGTTTTTT
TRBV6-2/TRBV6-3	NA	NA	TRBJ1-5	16	CASSYRGQRPNQPQHF	TGTGCCAGCAGTTACCGTGGACAGAGACCTAATCAGCCCCAGCATTTT
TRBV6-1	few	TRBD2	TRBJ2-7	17	CASSPGLAGVISYEQYF	TGTGCCAGCAGCCCCGGACTAGCGGGAGTTATCTCCTACGAGCAGTACTTC
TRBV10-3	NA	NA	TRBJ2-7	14	CAISDPGFSYEQYF	TGTGCCATCAGTGACCCAGGGTTCTCCTACGAGCAGTACTTC
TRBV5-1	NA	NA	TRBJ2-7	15	CASSLTGTLSYEQYF	TGCGCCAGCAGCTTGACCGGGACTCTGAGTTACGAGCAGTACTTC
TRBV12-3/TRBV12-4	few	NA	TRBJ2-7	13	CASTYGDFYEQYF	TGTGCCAGCACCTATGGGGACTTCTACGAGCAGTACTTC
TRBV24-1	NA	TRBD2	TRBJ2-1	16	CATSDSRLAGSSEQFF	TGTGCCACCAGTGATTCCCGGCTAGCGGGCAGTAGTGAGCAGTTCTTC
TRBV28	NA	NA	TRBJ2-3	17	CACGYPPGSGSTDTQYF	TGTGCCTGCGGCTACCCGCCGGGGAGCGGGAGCACAGATACGCAGTATTTT
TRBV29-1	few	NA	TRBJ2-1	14	CSVPRVTINNEQFF	TGCAGCGTCCCGAGGGTGACTATTAACAATGAGCAGTTCTTC
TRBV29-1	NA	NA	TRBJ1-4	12	CSVKTTNEKLFF	TGCAGCGTGAAAACAACTAATGAAAAACTGTTTTTT
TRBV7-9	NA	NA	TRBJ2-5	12	CASSPQPETQYF	TGTGCCAGCAGCCCCCAGCCGGAGACCCAGTACTTC
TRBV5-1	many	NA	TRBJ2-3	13	CASSLREADTQYF	TGCGCCAGCAGCTTGAGGGAGGCAGATACGCAGTATTTT
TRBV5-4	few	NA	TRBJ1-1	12	CASSLDNTEAFF	TGTGCCAGCAGCTTGGATAACACTGAAGCTTTCTTT
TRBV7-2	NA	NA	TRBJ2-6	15	CASSSQRTGANVLTF	TGTGCCAGCAGCTCACAGCGGACTGGGGCCAACGTCCTGACTTTC
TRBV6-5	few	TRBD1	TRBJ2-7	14	CASSYSHTGEEQYF	TGTGCCAGCAGTTACTCCCACACAGGGGAGGAGCAGTACTTC
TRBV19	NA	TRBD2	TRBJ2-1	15	CASARLAEAFNEQFF	TGTGCCAGCGCCCGACTAGCGGAGGCTTTCAATGAGCAGTTCTTC
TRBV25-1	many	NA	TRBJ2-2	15	CASSARQGSYGELFF	TGTGCCAGCAGTGCCCGTCAGGGATCATACGGGGAGCTGTTTTTT
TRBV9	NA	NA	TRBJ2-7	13	CASSPSGGSEQYF	TGTGCCAGCAGCCCCTCGGGGGGCTCCGAGCAGTACTTC
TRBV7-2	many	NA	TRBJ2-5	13	CASSLPGAETQYF	TGTGCCAGCAGCTTACCAGGGGCGGAGACCCAGTACTTC
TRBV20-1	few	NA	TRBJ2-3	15	CSAPPWGGNTDTQYF	TGCAGTGCTCCCCCCTGGGGTGGGAACACAGATACGCAGTATTTT
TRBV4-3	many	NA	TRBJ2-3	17	CASSQDGGDPYTDTQYF	TGCGCCAGCAGCCAAGATGGAGGGGATCCCTACACAGATACGCAGTATTTT
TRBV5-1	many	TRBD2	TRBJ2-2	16	CASSLGTSGYTGELFF	TGCGCCAGCAGCCTAGGGACTAGCGGCTACACCGGGGAGCTGTTTTTT
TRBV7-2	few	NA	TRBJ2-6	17	CASSLAQIALGANVLTF	TGTGCCAGCAGCTTAGCACAGATCGCTCTTGGGGCCAACGTCCTGACTTTC
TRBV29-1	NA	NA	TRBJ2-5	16	CSVEDPEGTEQETQYF	TGCAGCGTTGAAGATCCGGAAGGCACGGAACAAGAGACCCAGTACTTC
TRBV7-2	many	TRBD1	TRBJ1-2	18	CASRRSGQLTRAIHGYTF	TGTGCCAGCAGACGGTCGGGACAGTTGACACGAGCTATTCATGGCTACACCTTC
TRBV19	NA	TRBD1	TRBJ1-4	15	CASSGSVDRREKLFF	TGTGCCAGTAGTGGTTCCGTGGACAGGAGAGAAAAACTGTTTTTT
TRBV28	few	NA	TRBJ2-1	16	CASSSPAASSYNEQFF	TGTGCCAGCAGTTCCCCTGCCGCGAGCTCCTACAATGAGCAGTTCTTC
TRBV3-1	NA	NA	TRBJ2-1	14	CASSQEAARVPQFF	TGTGCCAGCAGCCAAGAAGCGGCGCGGGTGCCCCAGTTCTTC
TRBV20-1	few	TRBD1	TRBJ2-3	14	CSAKTGQVIVAQYF	TGCAGTGCAAAAACTGGACAGGTGATTGTGGCGCAGTATTTT